This paragraph reports one TCR beta chain. Its antigen is unidentified. The data were obtained in a study of cytomegalovirus exposure and HLA in healthy donors. Study-wide points: About 87% or about 30% of the time was how often most TCR beta V segments were productive, according to an earlier analysis.

Primers for the PCR totalled 60 Vbeta and 13 Jbeta. The method was immunoSEQ multiplex PCR; TCRdb's version includes in-frame clones alone and lacks a portion of them. The profile shows 150,000 to 200,000 clones, around 74% of them singletons. This TCR was sampled from a female donor in good health and CMV-seronegative. The material sequenced was PBMCs.

For the CDR3, the DNA is TGCAGCGTTGAAGGCGTTTACAATGAGCAGTTCTTC. It yields the protein CSVEGVYNEQFF. The chain has TRBV29-1 and TRBJ2-1; D is unresolved. Trimming removed 1 base from V and 4 bases from J, with 5 bases in between. The CDR3 covers 12 residues. The germline gives CDR1 SQVTM, CDR2 ANQGSEA.